The rows below give T cell receptor beta chains drawn from one sample of a study of human T cells and chemical hapten exposure. MiXCR was run by TCRdb on the RACE reads, yielding one entry per CDR3 protein. The sample has around 57,000 distinct CDR3 sequences; approximately 10% are singletons. The sample here was whole blood, taken in connection with sensitization to the hapten diphenylcyclopropenone (DPC). The receptors originated from a woman between 35 and 50 years old with alopecia areata. Some clones in this sample may be carry-over from other donors' samples. The conserved cysteine and the conserved F or W are not part of the CDR3 here. A clone size is listed for some rows: how often the clone was seen (once, few, many), or a class if it is expanded.

clone_size: few; v_call: TRBV27; cdr3_aa: ASSLLSGRTLGEQY
clone_size: NA; v_call: TRBV10-1; cdr3_aa: ASSVPERGYEQY
clone_size: few; v_call: TRBV13; cdr3_aa: ASSSGPPTEAF
clone_size: NA; v_call: TRBV2; cdr3_aa: ASNILTYEQY
clone_size: many; v_call: TRBV7-8; cdr3_aa: ASSLGYQETQY
clone_size: many; v_call: TRBV5-4; cdr3_aa: ASTTSEMGTQY
clone_size: few; v_call: TRBV5-5; cdr3_aa: ASSWQDEQF
clone_size: few; v_call: TRBV27; cdr3_aa: ASSYGGTQY
clone_size: many; v_call: TRBV30; cdr3_aa: AWNYHGGRQETQY
clone_size: NA; v_call: TRBV29-1; cdr3_aa: SADGRTDTQY
clone_size: NA; v_call: TRBV28; cdr3_aa: ASSLGGSYYEQY
clone_size: many; v_call: TRBV5-1; cdr3_aa: ASSEGSYNSPLH
clone_size: NA; v_call: TRBV7-3; cdr3_aa: ASSSTVVGEGRRATQY
clone_size: many; v_call: TRBV9; cdr3_aa: ASRGAGSRYGYT
clone_size: few; v_call: TRBV20-1; cdr3_aa: SAPRDTWATEAF
clone_size: few; v_call: TRBV7-6; cdr3_aa: ASSSTNLADYNEQF
clone_size: few; v_call: TRBV29-1; cdr3_aa: SVERAPGGYT
clone_size: few; v_call: TRBV11-2; cdr3_aa: ASSLGWRGSQEQY
clone_size: many; v_call: TRBV28; cdr3_aa: ASSPPTGFPEAF
clone_size: NA; v_call: TRBV6-2/TRBV6-3; cdr3_aa: ASSSPTSGGYNEQF
clone_size: many; v_call: TRBV7-2; cdr3_aa: ASSPTDLWTQY
clone_size: NA; v_call: TRBV7-9; cdr3_aa: ASKKAGTNYGYT
clone_size: few; v_call: TRBV5-1; cdr3_aa: ASSLAAQSGGYT
clone_size: many; v_call: TRBV10-2; cdr3_aa: ATRDFQETQY
clone_size: NA; v_call: TRBV11-3; cdr3_aa: ASSSLTTGVLGSGYT
clone_size: few; v_call: TRBV28; cdr3_aa: ASSLAQGTEAF
clone_size: NA; v_call: TRBV19; cdr3_aa: ASSISHNYGYT
clone_size: many; v_call: TRBV14; cdr3_aa: ASSQDVYLGTEAF
clone_size: many; v_call: TRBV7-6; cdr3_aa: ASSRDRGGEQY
clone_size: many; v_call: TRBV3-1; cdr3_aa: ASSQDGRTGGTQY
clone_size: NA; v_call: TRBV18; cdr3_aa: ASSPGTVQETQY
clone_size: NA; v_call: TRBV19; cdr3_aa: ASSVGQAYEQY
clone_size: NA; v_call: TRBV6-5; cdr3_aa: ASSYGRNTEAF
clone_size: many; v_call: TRBV28; cdr3_aa: ATTGASKRTGELF
clone_size: many; v_call: TRBV4-1; cdr3_aa: ASSQVKLGENTEAF
clone_size: few; v_call: TRBV12-3/TRBV12-4; cdr3_aa: ASSLIPGQGMTEAF
clone_size: few; v_call: TRBV7-2; cdr3_aa: ASSSGQQETQY
clone_size: few; v_call: TRBV18; cdr3_aa: ASSPLFQGDTQGDTEAF
clone_size: few; v_call: TRBV10-2; cdr3_aa: ASSSPTASGATQY
clone_size: many; v_call: TRBV19; cdr3_aa: ASSIAGGGGANVLT
clone_size: NA; v_call: TRBV3-1; cdr3_aa: ASSPAGTGAYEQY
clone_size: many; v_call: TRBV6-1; cdr3_aa: ASPAEDRGIIEAF
clone_size: few; v_call: TRBV6-1; cdr3_aa: ASRTGILNTEAF
clone_size: NA; v_call: TRBV18; cdr3_aa: ASSPRVRGASTDTQY
clone_size: many; v_call: TRBV6-6; cdr3_aa: ASSGAQGSVF
clone_size: many; v_call: TRBV9; cdr3_aa: ASSWHASGGYEQY
clone_size: many; v_call: TRBV21-1; cdr3_aa: ASSNGTGPNATNEKLF
clone_size: many; v_call: TRBV11-2; cdr3_aa: ASSLALAGGGDTQY
clone_size: few; v_call: TRBV28; cdr3_aa: ASNHNTYGTYEQY
clone_size: NA; v_call: TRBV18; cdr3_aa: ASSLQGEETQY
clone_size: NA; v_call: TRBV12-3/TRBV12-4; cdr3_aa: ASSLQGAPNTGELF
clone_size: many; v_call: TRBV12-3/TRBV12-4; cdr3_aa: ASSFQANTGELF
clone_size: many; v_call: TRBV5-1; cdr3_aa: ASSLAQETQY
clone_size: many; v_call: TRBV12-5; cdr3_aa: ASGPGQYNSPLH
clone_size: few; v_call: TRBV10-3; cdr3_aa: AISDLQLRQTNTEAF
clone_size: NA; v_call: TRBV10-3; cdr3_aa: AGGMGYEQY
clone_size: NA; v_call: TRBV28; cdr3_aa: ASSPLSGAPYNEQF